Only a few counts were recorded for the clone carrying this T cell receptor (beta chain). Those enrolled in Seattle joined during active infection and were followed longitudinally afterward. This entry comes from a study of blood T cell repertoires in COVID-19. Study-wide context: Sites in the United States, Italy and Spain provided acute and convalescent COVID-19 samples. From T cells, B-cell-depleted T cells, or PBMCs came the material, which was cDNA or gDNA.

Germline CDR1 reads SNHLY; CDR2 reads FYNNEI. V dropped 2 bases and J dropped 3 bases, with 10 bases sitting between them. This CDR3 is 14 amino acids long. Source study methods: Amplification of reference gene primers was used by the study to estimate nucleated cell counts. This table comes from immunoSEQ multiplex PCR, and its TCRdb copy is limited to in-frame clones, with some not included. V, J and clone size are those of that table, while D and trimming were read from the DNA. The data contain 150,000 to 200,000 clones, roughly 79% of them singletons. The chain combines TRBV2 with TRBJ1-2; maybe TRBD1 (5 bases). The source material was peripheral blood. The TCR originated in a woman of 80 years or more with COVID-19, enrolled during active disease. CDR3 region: CASSERGTHYGYTF. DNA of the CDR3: TGTGCCAGCAGTGAAAGGGGCACACACTATGGCTACACCTTC.